This T cell receptor (beta chain) stems from a study of blood T cell repertoires in COVID-19. Study in general: Sample material is recorded as cDNA or gDNA derived from T cells, B-cell-depleted T cells, or PBMCs.

Adults between roughly 18 and 89 years of age took part from about 24 US areas. CDR3 length: 16 residues. Germline assignment: CDR1 LGHDT and CDR2 YNNKEL (reference sequence). V lost 4 bases and J lost 3, with 17 bases in between. Per the authors' pipeline: Scientists estimated how many nucleated cells there were by amplifying reference gene primers. The repertoire was sequenced with immunoSEQ multiplex PCR; TCRdb's copy has only in-frame clones and lacks some. V, J and clone size reflect that table, while D and trimming were determined from the DNA. The table has around 300,000 clones, roughly 89% seen once.

The genes are TRBV3-1 (or the pseudogene TRBV3-2) and TRBJ2-3; D is perhaps TRBD2 (6 bases). Material for sequencing was PBMCs or T cells enriched from blood (not recorded which). The sequence derives from a woman in her twenties or thirties who had recovered from COVID-19. Here the CDR3 DNA reads TGTGCCAGCAGCCCCGCGGAGGGGAGAGGTACAGATACGCAGTATTTT. Translation gives CASSPAEGRGTDTQYF.